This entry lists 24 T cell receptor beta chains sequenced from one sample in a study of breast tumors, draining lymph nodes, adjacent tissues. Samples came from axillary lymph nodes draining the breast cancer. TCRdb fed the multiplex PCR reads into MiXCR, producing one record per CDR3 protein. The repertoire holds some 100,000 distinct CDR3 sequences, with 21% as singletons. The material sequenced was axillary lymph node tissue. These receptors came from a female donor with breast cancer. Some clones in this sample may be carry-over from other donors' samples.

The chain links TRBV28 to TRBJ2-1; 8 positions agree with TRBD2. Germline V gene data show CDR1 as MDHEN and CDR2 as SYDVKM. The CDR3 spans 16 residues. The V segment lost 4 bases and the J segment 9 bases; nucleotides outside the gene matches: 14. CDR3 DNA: TGTGCCAGCAGTTCCCTAGTTTTAGCGGGACATCCTGAGCAGTTCTTC. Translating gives CASSSLVLAGHPEQFF. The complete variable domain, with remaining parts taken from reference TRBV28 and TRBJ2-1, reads DVKVTQSSRYLVKRTGEKVFLECVQDMDHENMFWYRQDPGLGLRLIYFSYDVKMKEKGDIPEGYSVSREKKERFSLILESASTNQTSMYLCASSSLVLAGHPEQFFGPGTRLTVL.

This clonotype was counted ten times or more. The CDR3 DNA is TGTGCCAGCAAACGACGGGCCGCGTTACGGTATTCACCCCTCCACTTT. It is translated as CASKRRAALRYSPLHF. This sequence joins TRBV6-1 and TRBJ1-6, with no clear D. This CDR3 contains 16 residues. Between the trimmed V and J ends, which lost 7 bases and 8 bases, there was a span of 21 bases. The germline V gene encodes CDR1 MNHNS and CDR2 SASEGT.

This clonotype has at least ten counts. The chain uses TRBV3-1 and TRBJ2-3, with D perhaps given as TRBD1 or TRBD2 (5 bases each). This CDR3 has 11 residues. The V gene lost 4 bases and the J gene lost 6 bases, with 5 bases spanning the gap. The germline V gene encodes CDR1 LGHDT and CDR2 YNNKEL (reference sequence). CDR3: CASSRGDTQYF. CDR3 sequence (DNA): TGTGCCAGCAGCCGGGGGGATACGCAGTATTTT.

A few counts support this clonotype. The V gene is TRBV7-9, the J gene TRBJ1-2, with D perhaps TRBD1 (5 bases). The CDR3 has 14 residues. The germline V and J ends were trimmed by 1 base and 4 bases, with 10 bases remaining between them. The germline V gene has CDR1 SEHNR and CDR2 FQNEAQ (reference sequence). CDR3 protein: CASSLGGGSYGYTF. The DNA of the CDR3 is TGTGCCAGCAGCTTAGGTGGGGGATCCTATGGCTACACCTTC.

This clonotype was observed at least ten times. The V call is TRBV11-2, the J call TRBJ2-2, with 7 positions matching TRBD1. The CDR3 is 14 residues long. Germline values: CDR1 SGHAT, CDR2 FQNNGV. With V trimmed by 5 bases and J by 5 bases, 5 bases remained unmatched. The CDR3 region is CASSPGGRTGELFF. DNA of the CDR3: TGTGCCAGCAGCCCAGGGGGTAGGACCGGGGAGCTGTTTTTT.

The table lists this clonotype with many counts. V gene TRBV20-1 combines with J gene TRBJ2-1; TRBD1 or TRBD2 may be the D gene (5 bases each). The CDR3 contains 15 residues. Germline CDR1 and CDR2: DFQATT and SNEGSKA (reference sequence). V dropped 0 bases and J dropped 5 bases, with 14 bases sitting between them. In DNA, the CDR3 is TGCAGTGCTAGAGATCGAGTGGGGGTTAACAATGAGCAGTTCTTC. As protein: CSARDRVGVNNEQFF.

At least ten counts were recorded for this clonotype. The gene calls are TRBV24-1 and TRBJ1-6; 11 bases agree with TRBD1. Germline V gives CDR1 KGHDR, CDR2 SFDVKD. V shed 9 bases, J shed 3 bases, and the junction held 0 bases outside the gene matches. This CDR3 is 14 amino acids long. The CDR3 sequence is CATGTGGYNSPLHF. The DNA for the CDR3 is TGTGCCACCGGGACAGGGGGCTATAATTCACCCCTCCACTTT.

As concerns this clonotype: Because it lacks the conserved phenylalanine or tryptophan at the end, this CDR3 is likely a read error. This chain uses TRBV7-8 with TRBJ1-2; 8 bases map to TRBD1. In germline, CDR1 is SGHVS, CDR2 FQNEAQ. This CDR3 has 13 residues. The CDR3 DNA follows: TGTGCCGGCAGCCGGACAGGGAGGTATGGCTACACCCTC. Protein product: CAGSRTGRYGYTL.

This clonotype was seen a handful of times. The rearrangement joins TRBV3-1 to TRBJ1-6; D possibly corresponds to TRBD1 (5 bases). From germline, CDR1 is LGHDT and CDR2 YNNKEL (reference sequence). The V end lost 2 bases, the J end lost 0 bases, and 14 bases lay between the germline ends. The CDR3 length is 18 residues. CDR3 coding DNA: TGTGCCAGCAGCCAATCAGCCCCAGGGAGCTCCTATAATTCACCCCTCCACTTT. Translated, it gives CASSQSAPGSSYNSPLHF.

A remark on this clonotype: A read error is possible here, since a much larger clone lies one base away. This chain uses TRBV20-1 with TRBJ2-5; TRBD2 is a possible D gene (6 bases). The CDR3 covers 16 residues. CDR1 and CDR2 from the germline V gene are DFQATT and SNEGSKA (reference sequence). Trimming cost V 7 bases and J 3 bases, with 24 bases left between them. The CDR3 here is CSVKRTGVGRKETQYF. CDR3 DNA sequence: TGCAGTGTTAAAAGGACCGGGGTCGGGAGAAAAGAGACCCAGTACTTC.

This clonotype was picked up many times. Here the CDR3 DNA reads TGTGCCAGCAGTGACTCGAGGTGGGGACCCTACGAGCAGTACTTC. It specifies CASSDSRWGPYEQYF. This sequence joins TRBV6-4 and TRBJ2-7, with D perhaps TRBD1 or TRBD2 (5 bases each). Trimming removed 0 bases from V and 2 bases from J, with 11 bases in between. In germline, CDR1 is MRHNA, CDR2 SNTAGT. The CDR3 extends over 15 amino acids.

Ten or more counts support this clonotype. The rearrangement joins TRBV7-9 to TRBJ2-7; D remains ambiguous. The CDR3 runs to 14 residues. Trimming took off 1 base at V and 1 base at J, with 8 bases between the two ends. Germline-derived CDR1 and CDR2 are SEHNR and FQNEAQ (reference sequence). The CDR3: CASSLGTRSYEQYF. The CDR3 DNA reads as TGTGCCAGCAGCTTAGGTACGCGATCCTACGAGCAGTACTTC.

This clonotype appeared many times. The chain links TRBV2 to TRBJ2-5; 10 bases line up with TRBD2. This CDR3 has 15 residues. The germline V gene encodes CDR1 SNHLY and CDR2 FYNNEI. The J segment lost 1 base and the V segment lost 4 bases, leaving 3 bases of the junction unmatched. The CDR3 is CASSVLAGVQETQYF. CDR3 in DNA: TGTGCCAGCAGTGTTCTAGCGGGGGTCCAAGAGACCCAGTACTTC. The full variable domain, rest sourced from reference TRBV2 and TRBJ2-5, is EPEVTQTPSHQVTQMGQEVILRCVPISNHLYFYWYRQILGQKVEFLVSFYNNEISEKSEIFDDQFSVERPDGSNFTLKIRSTKLEDSAMYFCASSVLAGVQETQYFGPGTRLLVL.

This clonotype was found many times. DNA of the CDR3: TGTGCCAGCAGCTCCGGGACAGCCTATGGCTACACCTTC. As protein: CASSSGTAYGYTF. This chain links TRBV3-1 with TRBJ1-2, with 7 bases matching TRBD1. This CDR3 is 13 amino acids long. V lost 5 bases, J lost 4 bases, and 4 bases stayed unmatched. Germline V gives CDR1 LGHDT, CDR2 YNNKEL (reference sequence).

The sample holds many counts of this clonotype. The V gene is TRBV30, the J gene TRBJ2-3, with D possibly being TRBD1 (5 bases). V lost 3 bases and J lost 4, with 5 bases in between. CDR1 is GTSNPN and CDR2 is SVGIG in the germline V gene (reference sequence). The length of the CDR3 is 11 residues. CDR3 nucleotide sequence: TGTGCCTGGAGAGGGGCAGATACGCAGTATTTT. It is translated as CAWRGADTQYF.

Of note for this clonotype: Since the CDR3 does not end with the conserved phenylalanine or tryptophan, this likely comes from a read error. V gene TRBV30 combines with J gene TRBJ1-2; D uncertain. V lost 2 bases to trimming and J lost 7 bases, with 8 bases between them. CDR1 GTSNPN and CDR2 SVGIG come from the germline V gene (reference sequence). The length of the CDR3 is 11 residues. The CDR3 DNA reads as TGTGCCTGGAGTCTTGGAGGTGGCTACACCCTC. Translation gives CAWSLGGGYTL.

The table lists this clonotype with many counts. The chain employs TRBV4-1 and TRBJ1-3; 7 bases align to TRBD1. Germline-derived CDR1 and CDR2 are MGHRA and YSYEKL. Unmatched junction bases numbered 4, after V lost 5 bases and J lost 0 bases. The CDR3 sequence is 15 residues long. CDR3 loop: CASSSTGDSGNTIYF. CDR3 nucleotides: TGCGCCAGCAGCTCCACAGGGGACTCTGGAAACACCATATATTTT.

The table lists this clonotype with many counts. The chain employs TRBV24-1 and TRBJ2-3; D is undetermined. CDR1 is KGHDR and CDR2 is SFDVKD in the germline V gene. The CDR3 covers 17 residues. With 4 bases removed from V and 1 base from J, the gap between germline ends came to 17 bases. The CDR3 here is CATSDPAKRIGTDTQYF. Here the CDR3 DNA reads TGTGCCACCAGTGACCCCGCCAAGAGAATTGGCACAGATACGCAGTATTTT.

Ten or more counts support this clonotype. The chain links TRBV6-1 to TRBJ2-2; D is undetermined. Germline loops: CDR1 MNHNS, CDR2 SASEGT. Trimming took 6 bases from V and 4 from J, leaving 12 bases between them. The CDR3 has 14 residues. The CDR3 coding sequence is TGTGCCAGCAGCGTTCAGAGATTCACCGGGGAGCTGTTTTTT. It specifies CASSVQRFTGELFF.

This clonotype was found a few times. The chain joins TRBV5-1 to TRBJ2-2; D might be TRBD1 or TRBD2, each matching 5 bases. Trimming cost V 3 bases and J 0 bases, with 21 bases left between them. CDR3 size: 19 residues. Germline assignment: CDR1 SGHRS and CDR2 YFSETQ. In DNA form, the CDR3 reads TGCGCCAGCAGCTCCCCGGGGCGAGCATATTACGCGAACACCGGGGAGCTGTTTTTT. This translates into CASSSPGRAYYANTGELFF.

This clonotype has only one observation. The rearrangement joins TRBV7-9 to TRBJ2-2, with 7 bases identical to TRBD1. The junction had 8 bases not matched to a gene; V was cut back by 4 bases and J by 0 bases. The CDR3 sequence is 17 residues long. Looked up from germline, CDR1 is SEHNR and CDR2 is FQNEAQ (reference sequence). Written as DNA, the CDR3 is TGTGCCAGCAGCTACCCAACAGGGGCACCGAACACCGGGGAGCTGTTTTTT. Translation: CASSYPTGAPNTGELFF.

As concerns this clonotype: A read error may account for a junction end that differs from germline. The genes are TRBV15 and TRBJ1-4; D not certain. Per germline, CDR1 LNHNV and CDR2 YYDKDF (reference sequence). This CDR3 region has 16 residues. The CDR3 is CASSRGSGGHSEKLFF. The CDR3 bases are TGTGCCTCCAGCAGAGGCTCGGGAGGGCACAGTGAAAAACTGTTTTTT.

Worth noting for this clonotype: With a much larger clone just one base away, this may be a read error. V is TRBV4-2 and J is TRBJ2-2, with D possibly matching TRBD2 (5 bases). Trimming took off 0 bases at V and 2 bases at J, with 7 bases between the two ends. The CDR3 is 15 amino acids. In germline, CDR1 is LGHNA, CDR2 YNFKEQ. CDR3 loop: CASSQERGNTGELFF. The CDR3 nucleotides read TGTGCCAGCAGCCAAGAACGGGGTAACACCGGGGAGCTGTTTTTT.

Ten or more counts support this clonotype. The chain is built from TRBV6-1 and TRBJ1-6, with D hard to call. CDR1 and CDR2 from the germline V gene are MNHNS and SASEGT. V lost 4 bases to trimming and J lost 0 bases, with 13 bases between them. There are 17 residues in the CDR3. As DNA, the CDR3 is TGTGCCAGCAGTGGGCAGCCCCCTAGCTCCTATAATTCACCCCTCCACTTT. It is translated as CASSGQPPSSYNSPLHF.